This entry describes one T cell receptor (beta chain). Authors' analysis steps: Nucleated cell counts were estimated from reference gene primer amplification. Sequenced by immunoSEQ multiplex PCR; TCRdb stores in-frame clones only, minus some. D and trimming were read from the DNA, whereas the V and J calls and clone size are those reported in that table. In the table there are about 190,000 clones, roughly 90% of which are singletons. The data are from a study of blood T cell repertoires in COVID-19. V was clipped by 3 bases and J by 2 bases, with 7 bases between them. CDR3 length: 14 amino acids. Germline-derived CDR1 and CDR2 are ENHRY and SYGVKD.

Sequencing was carried out using peripheral blood. The V and J genes are TRBV10-3 and TRBJ1-4; D not certain. This TCR derives from a man aged 35 to 55 with acute or convalescent COVID-19. The CDR3 nucleotides read TGTGCCATCAGTGAAAGAGGGACTAATGAAAAACTGTTTTTT. It yields the protein CAISERGTNEKLFF.